The rows below give T cell receptor beta chains drawn from one sample of a study of T cell responses to AZD1222 COVID-19 vaccine. The method was immunoSEQ multiplex PCR; TCRdb's version includes in-frame clones alone and lacks a portion of them. Of 40,000 to 60,000 clones listed, about 87% are singletons. Sequences were derived from peripheral blood, sampled 28 days after the second AZD1222 dose. These receptors were taken from an adult who received the AZD1222 COVID-19 vaccine. CDR3s leave out the opening cysteine and the closing phenylalanine or tryptophan.

j_call	v_call	cdr3_aa
TRBJ2-2	TRBV7-2	ASSLVAGALNTGELF
TRBJ2-2	TRBV27	ASSLLGDRTGELF
TRBJ2-7	TRBV4-2	ASSQAVTYSYEQY
TRBJ2-1	TRBV3-1/TRBV3-2	ASSQVFNEQF
TRBJ1-1	TRBV29-1	SVKTGYAEAF
TRBJ1-1	TRBV6-5	ASSYSGSHTEAF
TRBJ1-6	TRBV3-1/TRBV3-2	ASSRGGVDSPLH
TRBJ1-2	TRBV27	ASTLVWRGYT
TRBJ1-3	TRBV5-1	ASSLVPDSGNTIY
TRBJ2-7	TRBV7-2	ASSLAGLPSYEQY
TRBJ2-7	TRBV27	ASSFGPSGEQY
TRBJ2-3	TRBV29-1	SVAVADTQY
TRBJ2-1	TRBV5-1	ASSSPVRTASSYNEQF
TRBJ2-1	TRBV4-1	ASSWRSGPYNEQF
TRBJ2-7	TRBV6-5	ASSSPGTDYEQY
TRBJ1-1	TRBV25-1	ASSSSGGFAEAF
TRBJ2-7	TRBV4-1	ASSHRTAYDEQY
TRBJ1-1	TRBV18	ASSAHRMNTEAF
TRBJ1-1	TRBV5-5	ASSLDPNTEAF
TRBJ2-5	TRBV6-6	ASSPARRAGQETQY
TRBJ1-2	TRBV18	ASSPRTGEFGYT
TRBJ1-5	TRBV5-4	ASSLGQGGNQPQH
TRBJ2-7	TRBV6-5	ASSYVGRQY
TRBJ2-1	TRBV11-2	ASSLGTSGRGSYNEQF
TRBJ1-5	TRBV15	ATSRVSLNPSGTGGFIGNQPQH
TRBJ2-1	TRBV7-9	ASSLVPAASYNEQF
TRBJ2-7	TRBV6-5	ASSYSGGFGYEQY
TRBJ2-1	TRBV6-4	ASSISGGSSYNEQF
TRBJ2-1	TRBV5-1	ASSLTGASGRGNSYNEQF
TRBJ2-5	TRBV5-1	ASSPGQGPEETQY
TRBJ1-1	TRBV2	ASSGQGASTEAF
TRBJ1-1	TRBV29-1	SCAEGTNTEAF
TRBJ2-5	TRBV7-9	ASSYPQGRETQY
TRBJ2-5	TRBV6-2/TRBV6-3	ASSSGETQY
TRBJ1-2	TRBV9	ASSVGSRQGVDYGYT
TRBJ1-4	TRBV5-1	ASRKTGSTNEKLF
TRBJ1-6	TRBV30	AWGRDSHFTLH
TRBJ2-5	TRBV24-1	ATSDHGTSGVEETQY
TRBJ2-7	TRBV6-1	ASSESSGAWGGYEQY
TRBJ2-1	TRBV7-8	ASSNLLAGDDRKF
TRBJ2-7	TRBV5-1	ASSLDGVYEQY
TRBJ1-1	TRBV14	ASTGGEGGIAF
TRBJ2-7	TRBV19	ASSIQPGSYEQY
TRBJ1-3	TRBV5-4	ASSLDVGAFGNTIY
TRBJ1-6	TRBV11-2	ASSPLRGPRPSPLH
TRBJ2-1	TRBV11-2	ASSLLAQNEQF
TRBJ2-1	TRBV3-1/TRBV3-2	ASSHASGTNEQF
TRBJ2-7	TRBV6-6	ASRPTSGPGGEQY
TRBJ2-5	TRBV5-1	ASSLRGHQETQY
TRBJ2-1	TRBV5-1	ASMVTSFTYNEQF
TRBJ2-1	TRBV4-1	ASSHQWTSGNYNEQF
TRBJ1-2	TRBV4-2	ASSPRGRQLGGYT
TRBJ2-2	TRBV7-2	ASRMTGSTGELF
TRBJ2-7	TRBV6-5	ASSYSSGVLSEQY
TRBJ1-4	TRBV7-2	ASSLTGGEEKLF